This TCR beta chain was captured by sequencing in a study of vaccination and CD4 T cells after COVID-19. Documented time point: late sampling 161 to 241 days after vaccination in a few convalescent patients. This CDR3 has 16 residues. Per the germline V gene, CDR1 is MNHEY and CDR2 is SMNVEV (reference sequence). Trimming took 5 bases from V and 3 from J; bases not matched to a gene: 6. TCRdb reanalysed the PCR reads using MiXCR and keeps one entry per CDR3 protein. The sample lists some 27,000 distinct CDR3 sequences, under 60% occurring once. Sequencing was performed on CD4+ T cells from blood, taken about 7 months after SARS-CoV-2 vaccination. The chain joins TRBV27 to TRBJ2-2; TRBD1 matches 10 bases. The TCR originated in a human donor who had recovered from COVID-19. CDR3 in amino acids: CASSRQGAQYTGELFF. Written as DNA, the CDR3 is TGTGCCAGCAGTAGACAGGGGGCGCAGTACACCGGGGAGCTGTTTTTT.